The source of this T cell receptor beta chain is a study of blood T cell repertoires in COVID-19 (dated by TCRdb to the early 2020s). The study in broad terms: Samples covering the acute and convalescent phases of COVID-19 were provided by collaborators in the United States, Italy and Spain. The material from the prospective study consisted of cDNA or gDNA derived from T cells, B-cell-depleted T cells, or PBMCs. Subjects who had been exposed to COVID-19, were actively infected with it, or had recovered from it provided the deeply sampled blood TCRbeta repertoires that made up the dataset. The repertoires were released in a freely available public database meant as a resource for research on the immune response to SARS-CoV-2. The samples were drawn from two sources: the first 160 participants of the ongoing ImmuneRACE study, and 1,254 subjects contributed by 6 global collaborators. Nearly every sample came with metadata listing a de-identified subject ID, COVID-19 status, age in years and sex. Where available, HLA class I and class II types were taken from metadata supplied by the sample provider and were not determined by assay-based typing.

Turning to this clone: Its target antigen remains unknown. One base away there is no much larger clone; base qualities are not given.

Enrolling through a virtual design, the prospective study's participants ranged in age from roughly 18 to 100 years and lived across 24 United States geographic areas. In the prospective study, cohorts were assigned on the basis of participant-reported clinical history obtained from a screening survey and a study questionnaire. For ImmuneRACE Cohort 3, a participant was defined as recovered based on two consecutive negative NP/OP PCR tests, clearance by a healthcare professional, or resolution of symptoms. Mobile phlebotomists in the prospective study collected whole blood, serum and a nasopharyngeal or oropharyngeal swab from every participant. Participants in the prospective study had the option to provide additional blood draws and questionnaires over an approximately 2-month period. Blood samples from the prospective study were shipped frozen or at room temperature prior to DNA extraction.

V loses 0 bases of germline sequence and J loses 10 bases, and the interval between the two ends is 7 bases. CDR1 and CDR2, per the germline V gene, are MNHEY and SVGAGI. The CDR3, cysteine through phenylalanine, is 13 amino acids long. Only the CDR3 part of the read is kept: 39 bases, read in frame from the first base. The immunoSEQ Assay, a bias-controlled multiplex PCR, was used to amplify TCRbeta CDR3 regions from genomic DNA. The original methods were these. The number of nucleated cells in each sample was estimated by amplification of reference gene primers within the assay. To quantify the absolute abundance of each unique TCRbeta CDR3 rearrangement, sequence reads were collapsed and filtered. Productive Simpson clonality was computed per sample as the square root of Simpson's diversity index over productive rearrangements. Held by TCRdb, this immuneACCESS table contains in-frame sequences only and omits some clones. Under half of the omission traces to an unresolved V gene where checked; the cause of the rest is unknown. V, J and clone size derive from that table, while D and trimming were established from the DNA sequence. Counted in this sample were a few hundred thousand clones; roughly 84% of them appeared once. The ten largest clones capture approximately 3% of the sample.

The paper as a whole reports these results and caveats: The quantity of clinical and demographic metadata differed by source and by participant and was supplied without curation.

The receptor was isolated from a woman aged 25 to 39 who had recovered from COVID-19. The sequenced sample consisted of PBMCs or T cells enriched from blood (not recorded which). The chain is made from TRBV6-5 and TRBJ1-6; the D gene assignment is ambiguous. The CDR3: CASSYSTRSPLHF. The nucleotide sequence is TGTGCCAGCAGTTACTCGACAAGGTCACCCCTCCACTTT.